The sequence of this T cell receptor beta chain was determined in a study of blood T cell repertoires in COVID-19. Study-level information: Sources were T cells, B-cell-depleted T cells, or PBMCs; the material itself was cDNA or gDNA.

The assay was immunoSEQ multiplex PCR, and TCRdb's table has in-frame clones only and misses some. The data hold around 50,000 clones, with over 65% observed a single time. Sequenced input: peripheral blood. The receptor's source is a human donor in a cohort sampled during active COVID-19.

CDR3 nucleotide sequence: TGTGCCAGCAGCCGACTAGCGGGGGGTATCACAGATACGCAGTATTTT. Residues: CASSRLAGGITDTQYF. V is TRBV11-2 and J is TRBJ2-3, with 13 positions matching TRBD2. The germline V gene encodes CDR1 SGHAT and CDR2 FQNNGV. Unmatched junction bases numbered 4, after V lost 5 bases and J lost 2 bases. The CDR3 extends over 16 amino acids. Filled out from reference TRBV11-2 and TRBJ2-3, the complete variable domain reads EAGVAQSPRYKIIEKRQSVAFWCNPISGHATLYWYQQILGQGPKLLIQFQNNGVVDDSQLPKDRFSAERLKGVDSTLKIQPAKLEDSAVYLCASSRLAGGITDTQYFGPGTRLTVL.